This T cell receptor (beta chain) was sequenced during a study of blood T cell repertoires in COVID-19 (dated by TCRdb to between 2020 and 2021). Regarding the study in general: The collaborator samples originated in the United States, Italy and Spain and spanned the acute and convalescent phases of COVID-19. The repertoires were released in a freely available public database meant as a resource for research on the immune response to SARS-CoV-2. Subjects who had been exposed to COVID-19, were actively infected with it, or had recovered from it provided the deeply sampled blood TCRbeta repertoires that made up the dataset. The samples were drawn from two sources: the first 160 participants of the ongoing ImmuneRACE study, and over 950 subjects contributed by 6 global collaborators. The sample metadata nearly always contained a de-identified subject ID, COVID-19 status, age in years and sex. Where HLA class I and class II types were available, the types were taken from metadata supplied by the sample provider, not from assay-based typing. The prospective study material was composed of cDNA or gDNA derived from T cells, B-cell-depleted T cells, or PBMCs. Overall study outcomes, separate from this receptor: How much clinical and demographic metadata was included differed by source and by participant, and the metadata was provided uncurated.

The CDR1 and CDR2 encoded by the germline V gene are KGHDR and SFDVKD. V lost 5 bases and J lost 3 bases; the stretch between them is 21 bases long. Counted from cysteine to phenylalanine, this CDR3 has 18 amino acids. The DNA shown is the 54-base CDR3, in frame from base 1. Whole blood was collected in K2EDTA tubes by collaborating institutions according to the institutions' own protocols. For TCRbeta analysis, collaborator samples were shipped as frozen whole blood, as isolated PBMCs, or as DNA extracted from either sample type. In the case of this clone: What antigen it recognizes has not been identified. The input lacks base qualities; no much larger clone sits a single base away.

The immunoSEQ Assay, a bias-controlled multiplex PCR, was used to amplify TCRbeta CDR3 regions from genomic DNA. As for the original processing: The number of nucleated cells in each sample was estimated from the amplification of reference gene primers within the assay. Sequence reads were collapsed and filtered to measure the absolute abundance of every unique TCRbeta CDR3 rearrangement. Productive Simpson clonality was computed per sample as the square root of Simpson's diversity index over productive rearrangements. TCRdb retrieved this table from immuneACCESS and kept in-frame rearrangements only. Not all clones are present; in checked studies, unresolved V genes account for under half, and no reason is known for the remainder. The V and J calls and clone size come from that table; D and trimming were worked out from the DNA. This sample is represented by 150,000 or so clones; approximately 80% of them were singletons. Roughly 8% of the sample belongs to the ten largest clones.

The sample consisted of peripheral blood. The chain is encoded by TRBV24-1 joined to TRBJ2-2; TRBD2 is possibly the D segment (6 matching bases). The receptor was derived from a human donor with acute or convalescent COVID-19. The donor label of this sample is uncertain. At the DNA level, the sequence is TGTGCCACCAGTGGCCAGCCTCTAGGAGGGATCGACACCGGGGAGCTGTTTTTT. This gives the protein CATSGQPLGGIDTGELFF.